A selection of T cell receptor beta chains follows, all from one sample in a study of CD8+CD57+ T cells in acquired aplastic anemia. TCRdb reanalysed the reads using MiXCR and keeps one entry per CDR3 protein. The sample holds 200,000 to 250,000 distinct CDR3 sequences, around 45% seen once. The sequencing input was sorted CD4+, CD8+, or CD8+CD57+ T cells (not recorded which) from PBMCs. These receptors all come from a human donor with aplastic anemia. The CDR3 runs from the conserved cysteine through the conserved F or W. Each record gives: V gene, clone size, J gene, D gene, CDR3 DNA, CDR3 protein. D genes are given only for firm matches. Only some rows state a clone size, as once, few, many or a class for expanded clones.

TRBV29-1,.,TRBJ2-5,.,TGCAGCGTTGATCACCAAGGCCAAGAGACCCAGTACTTC,CSVDHQGQETQYF
TRBV20-1,.,TRBJ2-5,TRBD2,TGCAGTGCGCGGGGGGTACAAGAGACCCAGTACTTC,CSARGVQETQYF
TRBV19,few,TRBJ2-2,TRBD2,TGTGCCAGTAGTATAGACGGACTAGAGGTTTCTCCCGGGGAGCTGTTTTTT,CASSIDGLEVSPGELFF
TRBV6-5,few,TRBJ1-1,TRBD1,TGTGCCAGCAGTAACCGGGACAGGGGGCTTCTGGACACTGAAGCTTTCTTT,CASSNRDRGLLDTEAFF
TRBV2,.,TRBJ1-6,.,TGTGCCAGCAGTGAGGTCGGCAGCTCCTATAATTCACCCCTCCACTTT,CASSEVGSSYNSPLHF
TRBV7-9,.,TRBJ1-2,.,TGTGCCAGCAGGCGGAGTGAGAACCAGGAATATGGCTACACCTTC,CASRRSENQEYGYTF
TRBV7-7,many,TRBJ1-1,.,TGTGCTAGCAGCCGGGGACTCACTGAAGCTTTCTTT,CASSRGLTEAFF
TRBV20-1,many,TRBJ2-1,.,TGCAGTGCTAGATCCGGCGACAGGCAGGGCCCTACGCCTCGCAATGAGCAGTTCTTC,CSARSGDRQGPTPRNEQFF
TRBV19,many,TRBJ1-1,.,TGTGCCAGCTTGTCGGTCACTGAAGCTTTCTTT,CASLSVTEAFF
TRBV19,many,TRBJ2-7,TRBD2,TGTGCCAGTAGTATAAATCTGGTAGCGGGAGGCTACGAGCAGTACTTC,CASSINLVAGGYEQYF
TRBV19,.,TRBJ1-2,.,TGTGCCAGTATGCCGGGACTCAAAGCTAACTATGGCTACACCTTC,CASMPGLKANYGYTF
TRBV2,many,TRBJ2-1,TRBD2,TGTGCCAGCAGGGGAGCGGGAGATGAGCAGTTCTTC,CASRGAGDEQFF
TRBV7-9,many,TRBJ2-7,TRBD1,TGTGCCAGCAGCTTAATGGGGGGACAGGAGTTCTACGAGCAGTACTTC,CASSLMGGQEFYEQYF
TRBV5-8,many,TRBJ2-7,.,TGTGCCAGCAGCTCCCGAGGGGAGGTGGGGGGCGGTGAGCAGTACTTC,CASSSRGEVGGGEQYF
TRBV20-1,.,TRBJ1-2,.,TGCAGTGCTATTCGCTTAAACTATGGCTACACCTTC,CSAIRLNYGYTF
TRBV3-1,.,TRBJ2-3,.,TGTGCCAGCAGCGAAAAAGGTTCAGTCCCTCCAGATACGCAGTATTTT,CASSEKGSVPPDTQYF
TRBV30,.,TRBJ1-6,.,TGTGCCTGGGCTGCCAACAGCGGATATAATTCACCCCTCCACTTT,CAWAANSGYNSPLHF
TRBV20-1,.,TRBJ2-5,.,TGCAGTGTTTGGGACTCTCAGACCCAGTACTTC,CSVWDSQTQYF
TRBV29-1,few,TRBJ1-1,.,TGCAGCTCAAAGAGCGGGAGCAACACTGAAGCTTTCTTT,CSSKSGSNTEAFF
TRBV7-9,few,TRBJ1-1,.,TGTGCCAGCAGCCCCCCTGAGACAGGGAACACTGAAGCTTTCTTT,CASSPPETGNTEAFF
TRBV5-6,.,TRBJ1-2,.,TGTGCCAGCAGCCCTGGTCCAGACTATGGCTACACCTTC,CASSPGPDYGYTF
TRBV9,many,TRBJ1-1,.,TGTGCCAGCAGCGTAGGGGGGCAACTGAACACTGAAGCTTTCTTT,CASSVGGQLNTEAFF
TRBV6-1,many,TRBJ2-7,TRBD1,TGTGCCAGCAGTGAAGCGACAGGGGGGACCTACGAGCAGTACTTC,CASSEATGGTYEQYF
TRBV19,many,TRBJ1-2,.,TGTGCCAGTAGTATCTCTCTTGCCTCTAACTATGGCTACACCTTC,CASSISLASNYGYTF
TRBV13,many,TRBJ2-7,.,TGTGCCAGCAGCTTAAGGTCGGACCGGTACGAGCAGTACTTC,CASSLRSDRYEQYF
TRBV7-6,many,TRBJ2-1,TRBD1,TGTGCCAGCAGCGTCCGGGACAGGAGCACTTTTACGAACAATGAGCAGTTCTTC,CASSVRDRSTFTNNEQFF
TRBV7-9,.,TRBJ2-7,TRBD2,TGTGCCAGCAGCTCCACATTAGCGGGACTGAGCTCCTACGAGCAGTACTTC,CASSSTLAGLSSYEQYF
TRBV6-1,many,TRBJ1-1,TRBD1,TGTGCCAGCGGGAAGGGGGCGAACACTGAAGCTTTCTTT,CASGKGANTEAFF
TRBV5-6,many,TRBJ2-3,.,TGTGCCAGCAGCGGGGGGCCCAGGGAGCAGGATACGCAGTATTTT,CASSGGPREQDTQYF
TRBV20-1,.,TRBJ1-6,.,TGCAGTGCTAGGGTAGGGAGGGATTCACCCCTCCACTTT,CSARVGRDSPLHF
TRBV30,.,TRBJ2-7,.,TGTGCCTGGAGTGTACATAGGGTCTACGAGCAGTACTTC,CAWSVHRVYEQYF
TRBV30,few,TRBJ1-5,.,TGTGCCTGGAGTCAGGCCTGGGTAGGTCAGCCCCAGCATTTT,CAWSQAWVGQPQHF
TRBV10-3,.,TRBJ2-5,TRBD2,TGTGCCATCAGTGATTCGGGGGGACAAGAGACCCAGTACTTC,CAISDSGGQETQYF
TRBV4-1,.,TRBJ2-5,.,TGCGCCAGCAGCCAAGCCTTCCTAGCGGAGACCCAGTACTTC,CASSQAFLAETQYF
TRBV2,.,TRBJ2-2,TRBD2,TGTGCCAGCAGTGAAGGGGGGGGTGTGGGATCCGGGGAGCTGTTTTTT,CASSEGGGVGSGELFF
TRBV4-3,.,TRBJ1-5,.,TGCGCCAGCAGCCAAGATAGGGGTCAGGGTCGGCCCCAGCATTTT,CASSQDRGQGRPQHF
TRBV19,.,TRBJ1-5,TRBD1,TGTGCCAGTAGTAGAATCGGGACAGGGCCTCAGCCCCAGCATTTT,CASSRIGTGPQPQHF
TRBV7-2,.,TRBJ2-5,.,TGTGCCAGCAGCTTAGGTTTAGAGACCCAGTACTTC,CASSLGLETQYF
TRBV10-3,.,TRBJ2-7,TRBD1,TGTGCCATCAGTGAGTCAGGACAGGGGAACAACGAGCAGTACTTC,CAISESGQGNNEQYF
TRBV20-1,.,TRBJ1-2,.,TGCAGTGCTACCAGGGAGGGCTACACCTTC,CSATREGYTF
TRBV6-4,few,TRBJ2-3,TRBD2,TGTGCCAGCAGTTCCTGGACTAGCGCCTCAGATACGCAGTATTTT,CASSSWTSASDTQYF
TRBV6-6,many,TRBJ2-7,.,TGTGCCAGCAGTTCCCCGTGGCCTGAAGGCAATTACGAGCAGTACTTC,CASSSPWPEGNYEQYF
TRBV20-1,many,TRBJ1-1,TRBD1,TGCAGTGCTGCCGGGACAGAGAACACTGAAGCTTTCTTT,CSAAGTENTEAFF
TRBV2,.,TRBJ1-5,.,TGTGCCAGCAGAGACAGTCTCCTTCAGCCCCAGCATTTT,CASRDSLLQPQHF
TRBV9,.,TRBJ2-3,TRBD1,TGTGCCAGCAGCGCGACCGGACAGGGTGGGACAGATACGCAGTATTTT,CASSATGQGGTDTQYF
TRBV28,few,TRBJ2-3,.,TGTGCCAGCAGTTTTAGAAATACGCAGTATTTT,CASSFRNTQYF
TRBV6-1,few,TRBJ1-6,.,TGTGCCAGCAGTGAAGCGCTAGGATTTAATAATTCACCCCTCCACTTT,CASSEALGFNNSPLHF
TRBV6-1,many,TRBJ1-1,.,TGTGCCAGCAGTCCTCTGGGACCGAACACTGAAGCTTTCTTT,CASSPLGPNTEAFF
TRBV15,.,TRBJ2-1,TRBD2,TGTGCCACCAGCAGATCCCGTGCTATGGGGACTAGCCATGAGCAGTTCTTC,CATSRSRAMGTSHEQFF
TRBV5-5,many,TRBJ1-2,TRBD1,TGTGCCAGCAGCCCTGGACAGGGGGCCAACTATGGCTACACCTTC,CASSPGQGANYGYTF
TRBV20-1,many,TRBJ2-6,.,TGCAGTGCTAGAGATCCCGACAGGCCCCGCTGGGCCAACGTCCTGACTTTC,CSARDPDRPRWANVLTF
TRBV19,many,TRBJ2-7,TRBD1,TGTGCCAGTAGTATAGGTCCGGGACAGACCTACGAGCAGTACTTC,CASSIGPGQTYEQYF
TRBV29-1,many,TRBJ2-7,.,TGCAGCACCTCCGGGCCCAGCTCCTACGAGCAGTACTTC,CSTSGPSSYEQYF
TRBV4-2,few,TRBJ1-4,.,TGTGCCAGCAGCCAAGGTCTCCCGCTGGCAACTAATGAAAAACTGTTTTTT,CASSQGLPLATNEKLFF
TRBV6-5,many,TRBJ2-7,TRBD2,TGTGCCAGCAGTCCAAGACTAGCGGTCCACGAGCAGTACTTC,CASSPRLAVHEQYF
TRBV7-9,.,TRBJ2-7,.,TGTGCCAGCAGCTCCCCGGGGCACGCCGAGCAGTACTTC,CASSSPGHAEQYF
TRBV29-1,many,TRBJ2-1,TRBD1,TGCAGCGTTGTCGAGACAGGGGATCGGAATGAGCAGTTCTTC,CSVVETGDRNEQFF